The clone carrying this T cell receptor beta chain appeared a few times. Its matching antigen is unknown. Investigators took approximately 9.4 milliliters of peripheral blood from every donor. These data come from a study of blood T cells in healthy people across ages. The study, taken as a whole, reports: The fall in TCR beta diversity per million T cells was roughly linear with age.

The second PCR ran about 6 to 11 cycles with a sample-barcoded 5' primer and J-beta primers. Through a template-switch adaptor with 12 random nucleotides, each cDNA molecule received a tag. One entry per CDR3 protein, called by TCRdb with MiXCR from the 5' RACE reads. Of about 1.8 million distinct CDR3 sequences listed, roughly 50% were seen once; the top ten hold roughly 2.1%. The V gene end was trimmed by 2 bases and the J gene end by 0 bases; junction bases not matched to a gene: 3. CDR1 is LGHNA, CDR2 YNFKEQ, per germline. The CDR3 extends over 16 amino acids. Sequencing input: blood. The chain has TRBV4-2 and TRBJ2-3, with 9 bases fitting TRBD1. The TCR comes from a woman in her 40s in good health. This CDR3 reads CASSQTQGASTDTQYF. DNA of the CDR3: TGTGCCAGCAGCCAAACACAGGGGGCGAGCACAGATACGCAGTATTTT.